The 17 T cell receptor beta chains in this list originate from one sample, sequenced in a study of T cell repertoires in aging, cancer and after chemotherapy. Rearranged V-D-J TRB sequences were amplified with a mixed TRB-A/B primer pool. One entry per CDR3 protein, called by TCRdb with MiXCR from the multiplex PCR reads. This sample has over 6,500 distinct CDR3 sequences, with around 50% found just once. Amplification of TCR beta used genomic DNA extracted from peripheral blood. Specimen: blood. Receptors were obtained from a human donor with a solid tumor.

J is TRBJ1-1 and V is TRBV6-5, with 7 bases matching TRBD1. The V gene's germline CDR1 is MNHEY and CDR2 SVGAGI. This CDR3 contains 14 residues. V dropped 11 bases and J dropped 1; count of bases not matched to a gene: 10. In DNA form, the CDR3 reads TGTGCCTCTCAAGCGGGACAGAGGAACACTGAAGCTTTCTTT. It is translated as CASQAGQRNTEAFF.

Only one count was recorded for this clonotype. The V and J genes are TRBV6-6 and TRBJ1-5; D not certain. V was cut by 2 bases and J by 8 bases, with 4 bases left in between. Germline CDR1 is MNHNY and CDR2 is SVGAGI (reference sequence). This CDR3 comprises 11 residues. The CDR3 reads CASSYGKPQHF. The CDR3 nucleotides are TGTGCCAGCAGTTACGGAAAGCCCCAGCATTTT.

In its sample, this clonotype was seen a few times. The chain recombines TRBV6-5 with TRBJ2-1; 11 nucleotides match TRBD2. The CDR3 loop spans 16 amino acids. V gave up 5 bases and J gave up 7 bases; unmatched junction bases: 10. The germline V gene encodes CDR1 MNHEY and CDR2 SVGAGI. This chain's CDR3 is CASSLLAGGPRNEQFF. Written as DNA, the CDR3 is TGTGCCAGCAGTCTCTTAGCGGGAGGGCCGAGGAATGAGCAGTTCTTC.

A word on this clonotype: Its ends do not fully match the called genes, so a read error is possible. The chain employs TRBV5-1 and TRBJ2-3, with 7 nucleotides matching TRBD2. CDR3 length: 16 amino acids. CDR1 is SGHRS and CDR2 is YFSETQ in the germline V gene. Here the CDR3 reads CASSFPGGRKGDTQYF. The DNA for the CDR3 is TGTGCCAGCAGCTTTCCCGGGGGGAGAAAAGGGGATACGCAGTATTTT.

This clonotype was counted a few times. This chain links TRBV7-9 with TRBJ1-1; 9 nucleotides match TRBD1. The V gene's germline CDR1 is SEHNR and CDR2 FQNEAQ (reference sequence). The V and J ends lost 2 bases and 3 bases, in that order; junction bases with no gene match: 10. The CDR3 covers 17 residues. CDR3 sequence: CASSLPLTQGAYTEAFF. CDR3 DNA: TGTGCCAGCAGCTTACCCCTCACACAGGGGGCTTACACTGAAGCTTTCTTT.

The V and J genes are TRBV20-1 and TRBJ2-7; 10 bases match TRBD1. The CDR3 extends over 12 amino acids. The trim removed 4 bases at V and 5 bases at J, leaving 2 bases unmatched. Germline V gene data show CDR1 as DFQATT and CDR2 as SNEGSKA (reference sequence). This CDR3 is CSAIDRGHEQYF. Written as DNA, the CDR3 is TGCAGTGCTATAGACAGGGGGCACGAGCAGTACTTC.

This chain links TRBV15 with TRBJ2-5; TRBD2 is a possible D gene (7 bases). The V and J ends lost 0 bases and 5 bases respectively, with 10 bases between them. The CDR3 is 14 residues long. Germline CDR1 LNHNV, CDR2 YYDKDF (reference sequence). Written as DNA, the CDR3 is TGTGCCACCAGCAGAGAGGGGGGGCTGGAGACCCAGTACTTC. It encodes CATSREGGLETQYF.

The chain employs TRBV11-2 and TRBJ2-7, with D tentatively TRBD1 (8 bases). The V end was cut by 4 bases, the J end by 5 bases, with 21 bases between. Germline lookup yields CDR1 SGHAT and CDR2 FQNNGV. This CDR3 has 16 amino acids. CDR3 sequence: CASSSTGGALMNEQYF. The CDR3 DNA follows: TGTGCCAGCAGCTCAACAGGGGGGGCCTTGATGAACGAGCAGTACTTC. Using reference TRBV11-2 and TRBJ2-7 for the parts outside the CDR3, the full variable domain is EAGVAQSPRYKIIEKRQSVAFWCNPISGHATLYWYQQILGQGPKLLIQFQNNGVVDDSQLPKDRFSAERLKGVDSTLKIQPAKLEDSAVYLCASSSTGGALMNEQYFGPGTRLTVT.

This chain joins TRBV29-1 and TRBJ2-3; D gene uncertain. The CDR3 runs to 10 residues. Germline CDR1 and CDR2: SQVTM and ANQGSEA. V was cut by 6 bases and J by 2 bases, with 3 bases left in between. The CDR3 DNA is TGCAGCGTCCTCACAGATACGCAGTATTTT. As protein: CSVLTDTQYF.

J is TRBJ2-7 and V is TRBV13; 7 bases are a match to TRBD1. The J segment lost 4 bases and the V segment lost 1 base, leaving 10 bases of the junction unmatched. The CDR3 totals 16 residues. Germline V lookup: CDR1 PRHDT, CDR2 FYEKMQ (reference sequence). CDR3 loop: CASSLAAGTARYEQYF. For the CDR3, the DNA is TGTGCCAGCAGCTTAGCTGCCGGGACAGCAAGATACGAGCAGTACTTC.

The CDR3 protein is CSARDDRSSYEQYF. The CDR3 DNA reads as TGCAGTGCTAGAGATGACAGAAGCTCCTACGAGCAGTACTTC. The V gene is TRBV20-1, the J gene TRBJ2-7, with TRBD1 as a possible D gene (5 bases). Trimming left V 0 bases short and J 0 bases short, with 9 bases between. CDR3 length: 14 residues. Looked up from germline, CDR1 is DFQATT and CDR2 is SNEGSKA (reference sequence).

J is TRBJ2-7 and V is TRBV11-2; 8 bases match TRBD2. The V gene's germline CDR1 is SGHAT and CDR2 FQNNGV. The CDR3 loop spans 15 amino acids. J was trimmed by 3 bases and V by 7 bases; bases with no gene match: 11. The CDR3 region is CASTHPQAGDYEQYF. CDR3 DNA: TGTGCCAGCACCCACCCTCAAGCGGGAGACTACGAGCAGTACTTC.

The rearrangement links TRBV5-6 to TRBJ1-2; 7 bases match TRBD1. Germline CDR1 reads SGHDT; CDR2 reads YYEEEE. The V segment lost 4 bases and the J segment 2 bases; nucleotides outside the gene matches: 2. The CDR3 sequence is 13 residues long. CDR3 bases: TGTGCCAGCAGCCCGGGACAGAACTATGGCTACACCTTC. Amino acid sequence: CASSPGQNYGYTF.

J is TRBJ2-7 and V is TRBV5-4; 7 positions agree with TRBD2. The CDR3 spans 13 residues. The V segment lost 4 bases and the J segment 5 bases; nucleotides outside the gene matches: 6. The germline V gene encodes CDR1 SGHNT and CDR2 YYREEE (reference sequence). In nucleotides, the CDR3 is TGTGCCAGCAGCCCCGGGGGGAGGGACGAGCAGTACTTC. The encoded protein is CASSPGGRDEQYF.

The J gene is TRBJ1-2, the V gene TRBV19; D perhaps matches TRBD1 (6 bases). The CDR3 covers 13 residues. CDR1 and CDR2 from the germline V gene are LNHDA and SQIVND (reference sequence). Trimming took off 8 bases at V and 9 bases at J, with 19 bases between the two ends. For the CDR3, the DNA is TGTGCCAGTGGCTGGGACATCATCTCGAGCTACACCTTC. Translating gives CASGWDIISSYTF. Full variable domain (outside the CDR3, taken from reference TRBV19 and TRBJ1-2): DGGITQSPKYLFRKEGQNVTLSCEQNLNHDAMYWYRQDPGQGLRLIYYSQIVNDFQKGDIAEGYSVSREKKESFPLTVTSAQKNPTAFYLCASGWDIISSYTFGSGTRLTVV.

The chain recombines TRBV12-3 or TRBV12-4 with TRBJ2-2; no firm D call. The V end was cut by 1 base, the J end by 3 bases, with 0 bases between. This CDR3 is 12 amino acids long. CDR3 coding DNA: TGTGCCAGCAGTTTAGACACCGGGGAGCTGTTTTTT. Encoded protein: CASSLDTGELFF.

The V call is TRBV27, the J call TRBJ1-3, with a possible D match to TRBD1 (6 bases). The V gene's germline CDR1 is MNHEY and CDR2 SMNVEV (reference sequence). The CDR3 extends over 15 amino acids. Trimming cost V 2 bases and J 2 bases, with 10 bases left between them. The DNA for the CDR3 is TGTGCCAGCAGTTTAAATGGGGACACTGGAAACACCATATATTTT. Translated, it gives CASSLNGDTGNTIYF.